This passage covers 3 T cell receptor beta chains from one sample sequenced in a study of T cell responses to AZD1222 COVID-19 vaccine. Method: immunoSEQ multiplex PCR; TCRdb's copy keeps in-frame clones and lacks some. Of about 54,000 clones in the sample, approximately 79% are singletons; the top ten hold 10%. Sample: peripheral blood, taken on day 0 of AZD1222 vaccination. These receptors came from an adult in good health.

The V gene is TRBV7-9, the J gene TRBJ2-2; D gene uncertain. Germline loops: CDR1 SEHNR, CDR2 FQNEAQ (reference sequence). This CDR3 is built from 13 residues. The V end was cut by 2 bases, the J end by 3 bases, with 4 bases between. CDR3: CASSLYYTGELFF. The CDR3 bases are TGTGCCAGCAGCTTATATTACACCGGGGAGCTGTTTTTT. Full variable domain (outside the CDR3, taken from reference TRBV7-9 and TRBJ2-2): DTGVSQNPRHKITKRGQNVTFRCDPISEHNRLYWYRQTLGQGPEFLTYFQNEAQLEKSRLLSDRFSAERPKGSFSTLEIQRTEQGDSAMYLCASSLYYTGELFFGEGSRLTVL.

V gene TRBV2 combines with J gene TRBJ2-6; 7 nucleotides line up with TRBD2. The CDR3 is made up of 15 amino acids. The V segment lost 6 bases and the J segment 2 bases; nucleotides outside the gene matches: 4. Per the germline V gene, CDR1 is SNHLY and CDR2 is FYNNEI. The CDR3 region has the DNA TGTGCCAGCAGAACTAGCGACACTGGGGCCAACGTCCTGACTTTC. As protein: CASRTSDTGANVLTF.

V usage is TRBV4-1 and J usage is TRBJ2-3, with D possibly being TRBD1 (5 bases). The CDR3 is made up of 17 amino acids. Germline V CDR1 and CDR2: MGHRA, YSYEKL. V lost 6 bases, J lost 0 bases, and 19 bases lay in between. CDR3 in DNA: TGCGCCAGCAGTACAACGGGTTCAGGGTCTAGCACAGATACGCAGTATTTT. This codes for CASSTTGSGSSTDTQYF.